This T cell receptor (beta chain) was captured in a study of T cells in tumors after PD-1 blockade. On the study more broadly: No patient had prior checkpoint blockade, systemic immunosuppression, or radiotherapy within 4 weeks.

Input was roughly 550 ng to 6,500 ng of genomic DNA from tumor or blood. For this clone: Its specificity is not known.

Some clones are missing from TCRdb's copy, which holds only in-frame ones; the method was immunoSEQ multiplex PCR. Of about 33,000 clones in the sample, around 80% were seen once. Study-wide points: Some novel exhausted tumor clones appeared in pre-treatment blood, suggesting peripheral recruitment.

The length of the CDR3 is 17 residues. In germline, CDR1 is MNHEY, CDR2 SMNVEV (reference sequence). Trimming at V came to 1 base and at J to 9 bases, leaving 8 bases not matched to a gene. The sequence derives from a human donor with basal cell carcinoma. The chain is built from TRBV27 and TRBJ1-6, with 11 bases matching TRBD1. Sequencing was performed on PBMCs, taken before anti-PD-1 treatment. In nucleotides, the CDR3 is TGTGCCAGCAGTTTATACCTTCCCGGGACAGGGGGTTCACCCCTCCACTTT. This gives the protein CASSLYLPGTGGSPLHF.